One sample yielded the 28 T cell receptor beta chains listed below, sequenced in a study of beta chain features in type 1 diabetes. Isolated RNA was reverse transcribed in full, so expressed TCRB transcripts were sequenced. TCRdb's table, derived via immunoSEQ multiplex PCR, lists solely in-frame clones and lacks some. The table records 150,000 to 180,000 clones, 11% of them present only once. The sequenced sample consisted of central memory CD4+ T cells from blood. All receptors come from a man younger than 30 in good health.

This clone was detected a few times. The chain carries TRBV4-2 and TRBJ2-3, with TRBD2 identical over 8 bases. Unmatched junction bases numbered 12, after V lost 0 bases and J lost 13 bases. The germline V gene has CDR1 LGHNA and CDR2 YNFKEQ. The CDR3 spans 15 residues. CDR3 sequence (DNA): TGTGCCAGCAGCCAAGATTCAGCGGGGGATATGATTGAGTATTTT. This gives the protein CASSQDSAGDMIEYF.

The V and J genes are TRBV7-2 and TRBJ1-5; a weak D match, TRBD1 (5 bases). The CDR3 totals 14 residues. The germline CDR1 and CDR2 sequences are SGHTA and FQGNSA. The germline V and J ends were trimmed by 0 bases and 2 bases, with 5 bases remaining between them. CDR3 nucleotide sequence: TGTGCCAGCAGCTTAGCCAGGGGCAATCAGCCCCAGCATTTT. Translation: CASSLARGNQPQHF.

This clone was counted only a few times. The gene calls are TRBV6-5 and TRBJ2-5; D is perhaps TRBD1 or TRBD2 (5 bases each). Trimming pared 2 bases from V and 12 bases from J, leaving 10 bases between. Per germline, CDR1 MNHEY and CDR2 SVGAGI. This CDR3 region has 11 residues. CDR3 coding DNA: TGTGCCAGCAGTTACGAGTTGGGGGAGTACTTC. Amino acids: CASSYELGEYF.

The V gene is TRBV29-1, the J gene TRBJ2-5; unclear D gene. The CDR3 length is 12 residues. The germline V and J ends were trimmed by 8 bases and 5 bases, with 15 bases remaining between them. Germline V gene data show CDR1 as SQVTM and CDR2 as ANQGSEA. CDR3 region: CSIRPPGETQYF. In DNA, the CDR3 is TGCAGCATAAGACCCCCTGGGGAGACCCAGTACTTC.

This clone was seen a handful of times. The rearrangement links TRBV5-1 to TRBJ2-7; no clear D. The V end was cut by 4 bases, the J end by 0 bases, with 14 bases between. The CDR3 is 15 residues long. The germline V gene has CDR1 SGHRS and CDR2 YFSETQ. The CDR3 coding sequence is TGCGCCAGCAGCCCCGAATTTAGAAGCTCCTACGAGCAGTACTTC. This codes for CASSPEFRSSYEQYF.

V and J are TRBV18 and TRBJ2-5; 7 positions agree with TRBD1. The CDR3 totals 13 residues. Germline CDR1 KGHSH, CDR2 LQKENI. Trimming took 4 bases from V and 5 from J; bases not matched to a gene: 4. The CDR3 loop is CASSRQGVETQYF. For the CDR3, the DNA is TGTGCCAGCTCACGACAGGGAGTGGAGACCCAGTACTTC.

The V call is TRBV27, the J call TRBJ1-2, with no clear D. CDR1 MNHEY and CDR2 SMNVEV come from the germline V gene (reference sequence). The V gene lost 8 bases and the J gene lost 8 bases, with 15 bases spanning the gap. This CDR3 has 12 amino acids. The CDR3 here is CASGLKDLGYTF. CDR3 nucleotide sequence: TGTGCCAGCGGTCTGAAAGATCTAGGCTACACCTTC.

This clone was seen more than once but under ten times. The rearrangement links TRBV9 to TRBJ1-2; D not resolved. The CDR3 runs to 15 residues. Per germline, CDR1 SGDLS and CDR2 YYNGEE. Trimming pared 0 bases from V and 2 bases from J, leaving 11 bases between. CDR3 nucleotide sequence: TGTGCCAGCAGCGTAGGTGAAGGGATCAACTATGGCTACACCTTC. Amino acids: CASSVGEGINYGYTF.

This clone was found many times. The V gene is TRBV21-1, the J gene TRBJ2-7; the D call of TRBD2 is as the table states it, not checked on the DNA. TRBV21-1 is a listed pseudogene. This CDR3 spans 14 amino acids. Here the CDR3 reads CARVSRGYSYEQYF. CDR3 DNA: TGTGCCAGGGTGAGCCGGGGGTACTCCTACGAGCAGTACTTC.

CDR3 in DNA: TGCGCCAGCGAGGGACTAGCGGGCCAGCTCAATGAGCAGTTCTTC. Amino acids: CASEGLAGQLNEQFF. The gene calls are TRBV5-1 and TRBJ2-1; 12 bases are shared with TRBD2. Trimming removed 7 bases from V and 6 bases from J; junction bases left unmatched: 8. This CDR3 spans 15 amino acids. CDR1 and CDR2 from the germline V gene are SGHRS and YFSETQ.

This clone was counted only a few times. The gene calls are TRBV2 and TRBJ2-2; 8 nucleotides agree with TRBD1. J gave up 1 base and V 7 bases, and 8 bases lay outside the gene matches. Looked up from germline, CDR1 is SNHLY and CDR2 is FYNNEI. The CDR3 has 16 amino acids. As DNA, the CDR3 is TGTGCCAGCACCCGTCCAGGGACAGGGAACACCGGGGAGCTGTTTTTT. Translation gives CASTRPGTGNTGELFF.

For this clone: Distinct nucleotide sequences in the sample also encode this CDR3. V is TRBV5-1 and J is TRBJ2-5; no reliable D call. V was pared by 1 base and J by 1 base, with 2 bases between. From germline, CDR1 is SGHRS and CDR2 YFSETQ. The length of the CDR3 is 12 residues. The CDR3 is CASSLSQETQYF. The CDR3 DNA reads as TGCGCCAGCAGCTTGTCCCAAGAGACCCAGTACTTC.

This chain uses TRBV6-6 with TRBJ2-2; no clear D gene. Germline V CDR1 and CDR2: MNHNY, SVGAGI (reference sequence). Trimming cost V 6 bases and J 5 bases, with 13 bases left between them. CDR3 length: 14 amino acids. DNA of the CDR3: TGTGCCAGCAGCCTACTCGAGTGGACCGGGGAGCTGTTTTTT. This codes for CASSLLEWTGELFF.

The chain combines TRBV23-1 with TRBJ1-5; TRBD1 matches at 7 bases. TRBV23-1 is treated as an ORF (open reading frame) with a function not yet certain. This CDR3 spans 18 amino acids. Trimming took 2 bases from V and 0 from J; bases not matched to a gene: 10. This chain's CDR3 is CASSQPDRESCSNQPQHF. The CDR3 DNA reads as TGCGCCAGCAGTCAACCCGACAGGGAAAGTTGTAGCAATCAGCCCCAGCATTTT.

This clone was seen ten or more times. The rearrangement joins TRBV6-1 to TRBJ1-6; TRBD1 matches 9 bases. CDR3 length: 16 amino acids. The germline gives CDR1 MNHNS, CDR2 SASEGT. Losses at the gene ends were 8 bases for V and 2 bases for J; bases not matched to a gene: 7. CDR3 DNA sequence: TGTGCCAGCGGTGGACAGGGGATAGCCTATAATTCACCCCTCCACTTT. Amino acids: CASGGQGIAYNSPLHF.

The chain has TRBV7-8 and TRBJ1-2; D is ambiguous. Germline assignment: CDR1 SGHVS and CDR2 FQNEAQ. The CDR3 spans 12 residues. The V gene lost 4 bases and the J gene lost 2 bases, with 5 bases spanning the gap. The CDR3 nucleotides are TGTGCCAGCAGCTCCAGGAACTATGGCTACACCTTC. Protein sequence: CASSSRNYGYTF.

The sample holds many counts of this clone. In the same sample, other DNA sequences code for this CDR3. This chain uses TRBV14 with TRBJ2-4, with a possible D match to TRBD1 (5 bases). The CDR3 consists of 14 residues. Germline V gene data show CDR1 as SGHDN and CDR2 as FVKESK. The V and J ends lost 1 base and 1 base respectively, with 5 bases between them. CDR3 bases: TGTGCCAGCAGCCAAGGACAGGCCAAAAACATTCAGTACTTC. It codes for CASSQGQAKNIQYF.

This clone turned up a few times. V is TRBV4-1 and J is TRBJ2-6, with unresolved D. Trimming pared 1 base from V and 4 bases from J, leaving 11 bases between. This CDR3 contains 16 residues. Germline values: CDR1 MGHRA, CDR2 YSYEKL. CDR3 nucleotide sequence: TGCGCCAGCAGCCAAGGGCTGATCCCCGGGGCCAACGTCCTGACTTTC. Its protein product is CASSQGLIPGANVLTF.

This clone turned up a few times. V usage is TRBV5-1 and J usage is TRBJ2-2; D is uncertain. Germline lookup yields CDR1 SGHRS and CDR2 YFSETQ. The CDR3 spans 13 residues. V dropped 2 bases and J dropped 7 bases, with 9 bases sitting between them. The CDR3 sequence is CASSFGLGGELFF. The CDR3 DNA follows: TGCGCCAGCAGCTTCGGATTAGGCGGGGAGCTGTTTTTT.

V usage is TRBV28 and J usage is TRBJ2-7; 8 bases agree with TRBD2. CDR3 length: 15 residues. Germline CDR1 reads MDHEN; CDR2 reads SYDVKM. V trimming: 8 bases; J trimming: 0 bases; junction bases outside the gene matches: 9. The CDR3 region is CASGGGRTSSYEQYF. The CDR3 DNA reads as TGTGCCAGCGGAGGCGGGAGGACCAGCTCCTACGAGCAGTACTTC.

This clone was observed a handful of times. This rearrangement joins TRBV9 to TRBJ1-5; D is ambiguous. The CDR3 runs to 14 residues. CDR1 and CDR2 from the germline V gene are SGDLS and YYNGEE. V shed 0 bases and J shed 4 bases, with 8 bases lying between them. The CDR3 loop is CASSVAGLNQPQHF. Written as DNA, the CDR3 is TGTGCCAGCAGCGTAGCCGGACTAAATCAGCCCCAGCATTTT.

The V and J genes are TRBV5-1 and TRBJ2-2; D gene unclear. The germline V gene has CDR1 SGHRS and CDR2 YFSETQ. The CDR3 extends over 16 amino acids. Deletions cut 4 bases from V and 3 bases from J, with 16 bases between. CDR3 nucleotide sequence: TGCGCCAGCAGCAGAGAGACGCGACTGGACACCGGGGAGCTGTTTTTT. It specifies CASSRETRLDTGELFF.

The genes are TRBV6-5 and TRBJ2-1; TRBD2 matches 8 bases. Looked up from germline, CDR1 is MNHEY and CDR2 is SVGAGI. The CDR3 has 15 residues. Losses at the gene ends were 6 bases for V and 4 bases for J; bases not matched to a gene: 8. The CDR3: CASRLAGGPYNEQFF. CDR3 DNA: TGTGCCAGCAGGCTGGCGGGAGGCCCATACAATGAGCAGTTCTTC.

This clone turned up a few times. The chain joins TRBV7-9 to TRBJ1-2; 12 bases are shared with TRBD1. The CDR3 totals 15 residues. CDR1 and CDR2 (germline): SEHNR, FQNEAQ (reference sequence). Unmatched junction bases numbered 3, after V lost 0 bases and J lost 7 bases. The CDR3 DNA is TGTGCCAGCAGCTTAGCGGGGACAGGGGGCGGTGGCTACACCTTC. Translation: CASSLAGTGGGGYTF.

Many counts were recorded for this clone. V gene TRBV18 combines with J gene TRBJ2-4; TRBD2 is a possible D gene (5 bases). V lost 6 bases to trimming and J lost 2 bases, with 17 bases between them. Per the germline V gene, CDR1 is KGHSH and CDR2 is LQKENI. This CDR3 comprises 16 residues. This CDR3 reads CASSPQSGVTKNIQYF. In nucleotides, the CDR3 is TGTGCCAGCTCTCCCCAATCCGGGGTAACCAAAAACATTCAGTACTTC.

In this sample, this clone turned up many times. CDR3 DNA: TGTGCCAGCGTACCGGGACTAGCGGGCACAGATACGCAGTATTTT. It encodes CASVPGLAGTDTQYF. The chain links TRBV7-9 to TRBJ2-3; TRBD2 matches at 11 bases. J gave up 1 base and V 8 bases, and 5 bases lay outside the gene matches. The CDR3 has 15 amino acids. Germline CDR1 SEHNR, CDR2 FQNEAQ (reference sequence).

This clone has just a few counts. The V and J genes are TRBV4-3 and TRBJ1-1, with no clear D. The CDR3 consists of 13 residues. The germline V and J ends were trimmed by 3 bases and 1 base, with 6 bases remaining between them. Germline CDR1 reads LGHNA; CDR2 reads YSLEER. The CDR3 coding sequence is TGCGCCAGCAGCCAGGACGGGAACACTGAAGCTTTCTTT. Translated: CASSQDGNTEAFF.

This clone was seen only a few times. This chain uses TRBV2 with TRBJ2-7, with a tentative D call TRBD1 (6 bases). The germline gives CDR1 SNHLY, CDR2 FYNNEI. Trimming took off 4 bases at V and 0 bases at J, with 13 bases between the two ends. CDR3 length equals 15 residues. The CDR3 DNA is TGTGCCAGCAGTGGGGGGCCCACGCTCTCCTACGAGCAGTACTTC. Protein: CASSGGPTLSYEQYF.